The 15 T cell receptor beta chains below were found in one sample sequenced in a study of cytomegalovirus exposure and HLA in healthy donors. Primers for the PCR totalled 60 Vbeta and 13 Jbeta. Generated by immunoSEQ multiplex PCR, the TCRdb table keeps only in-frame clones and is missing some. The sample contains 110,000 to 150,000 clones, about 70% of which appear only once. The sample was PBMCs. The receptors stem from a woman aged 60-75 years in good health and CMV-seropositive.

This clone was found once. The CDR3 protein is CASSWRKAGANVLTF. CDR3 in DNA: TGTGCCAGCAGTTGGCGGAAAGCCGGGGCCAACGTCCTGACTTTC. The rearrangement links TRBV6-5 to TRBJ2-6; D not resolved. The CDR3 extends over 15 amino acids. The V gene lost 4 bases and the J gene lost 4 bases, with 11 bases spanning the gap. The germline V gene has CDR1 MNHEY and CDR2 SVGAGI.

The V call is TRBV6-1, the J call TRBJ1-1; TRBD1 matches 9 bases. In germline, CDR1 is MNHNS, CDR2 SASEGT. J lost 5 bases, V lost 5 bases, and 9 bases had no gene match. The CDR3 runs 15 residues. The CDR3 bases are TGTGCCAGCAGTCACATCCGGGACAGGGCGACTGAAGCTTTCTTT. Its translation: CASSHIRDRATEAFF.

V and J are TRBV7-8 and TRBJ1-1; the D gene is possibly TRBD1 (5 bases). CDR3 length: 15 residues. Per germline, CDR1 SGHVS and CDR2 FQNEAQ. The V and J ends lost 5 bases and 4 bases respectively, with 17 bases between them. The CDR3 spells CASSLREGRVTEAFF. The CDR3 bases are TGTGCCAGCAGCCTCCGGGAGGGGCGGGTCACTGAAGCTTTCTTT.

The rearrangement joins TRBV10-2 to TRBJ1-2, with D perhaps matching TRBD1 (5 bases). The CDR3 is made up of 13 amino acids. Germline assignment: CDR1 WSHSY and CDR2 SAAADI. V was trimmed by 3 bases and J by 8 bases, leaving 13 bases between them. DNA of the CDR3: TGCGCCAGCAGTGAAGGAGGGGTCTGGGGCTACACCTTC. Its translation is CASSEGGVWGYTF.

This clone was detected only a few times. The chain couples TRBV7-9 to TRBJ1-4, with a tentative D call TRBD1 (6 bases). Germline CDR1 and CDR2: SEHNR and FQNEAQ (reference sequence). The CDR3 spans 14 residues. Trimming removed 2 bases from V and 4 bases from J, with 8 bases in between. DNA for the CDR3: TGTGCCAGCAGCTTAACAGGGAATAATGAAAAACTGTTTTTT. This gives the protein CASSLTGNNEKLFF.

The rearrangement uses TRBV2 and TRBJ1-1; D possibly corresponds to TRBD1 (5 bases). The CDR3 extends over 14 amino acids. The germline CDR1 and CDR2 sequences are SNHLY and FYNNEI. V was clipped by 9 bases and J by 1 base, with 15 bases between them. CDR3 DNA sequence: TGTGCCAGAGAGGTCCAGGGATGGAACACTGAAGCTTTCTTT. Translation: CAREVQGWNTEAFF.

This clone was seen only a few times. The CDR3 loop is CASSLAAGETQYF. The CDR3 DNA sequence: TGTGCCAGCAGCCTAGCGGCTGGGGAGACCCAGTACTTC. The chain has TRBV5-4 and TRBJ2-5; 7 bases are shared with TRBD2. V was pared by 4 bases and J by 5 bases, with 5 bases of the junction left unmatched. Germline assignment: CDR1 SGHNT and CDR2 YYREEE (reference sequence). The CDR3 runs to 13 residues. The whole variable domain, remainder taken from reference TRBV5-4 and TRBJ2-5, is ETGVTQSPTHLIKTRGQQVTLRCSSQSGHNTVSWYQQALGQGPQFIFQYYREEENGRGNFPPRFSGLQFPNYSSELNVNALELDDSALYLCASSLAAGETQYFGPGTRLLVL.

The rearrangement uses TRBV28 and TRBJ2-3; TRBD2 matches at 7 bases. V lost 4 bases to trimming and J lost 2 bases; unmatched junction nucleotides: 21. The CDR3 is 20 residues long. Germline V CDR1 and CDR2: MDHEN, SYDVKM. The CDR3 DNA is TGTGCCAGCAGTTCGGCTTCACTAGCGAAGAACCCGACGGCCACAGATACGCAGTATTTT. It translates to CASSSASLAKNPTATDTQYF.

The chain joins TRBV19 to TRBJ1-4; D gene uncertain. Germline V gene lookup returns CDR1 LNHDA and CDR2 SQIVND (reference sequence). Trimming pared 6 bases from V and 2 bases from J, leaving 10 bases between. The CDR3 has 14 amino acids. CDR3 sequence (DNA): TGTGCCAGTAGCGCCAGGATGACTAATGAAAAACTGTTTTTT. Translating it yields CASSARMTNEKLFF.

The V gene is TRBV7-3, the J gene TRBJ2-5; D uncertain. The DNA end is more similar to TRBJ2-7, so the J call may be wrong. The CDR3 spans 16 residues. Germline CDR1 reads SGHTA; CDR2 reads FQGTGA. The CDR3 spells CASSLFSSTSASEQYF. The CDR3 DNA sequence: TGTGCCAGCAGCTTATTTTCGTCAACCAGTGCAAGCGAGCAGTACTTC.

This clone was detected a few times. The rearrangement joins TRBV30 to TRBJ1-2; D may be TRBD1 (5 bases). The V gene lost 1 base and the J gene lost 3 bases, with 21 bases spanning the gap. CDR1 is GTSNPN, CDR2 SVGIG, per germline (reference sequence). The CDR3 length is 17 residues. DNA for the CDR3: TGTGCCTGGAGTGCACCACGAGGCTCAGGGTCAGACTATGGCTACACCTTC. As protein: CAWSAPRGSGSDYGYTF.

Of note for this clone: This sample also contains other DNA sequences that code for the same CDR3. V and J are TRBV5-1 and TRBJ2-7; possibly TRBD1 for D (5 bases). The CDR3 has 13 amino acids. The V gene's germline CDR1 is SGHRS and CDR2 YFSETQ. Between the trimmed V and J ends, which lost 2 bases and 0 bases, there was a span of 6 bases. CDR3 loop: CASSLQDSYEQYF. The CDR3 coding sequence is TGCGCCAGCAGCTTACAGGACTCCTACGAGCAGTACTTC.

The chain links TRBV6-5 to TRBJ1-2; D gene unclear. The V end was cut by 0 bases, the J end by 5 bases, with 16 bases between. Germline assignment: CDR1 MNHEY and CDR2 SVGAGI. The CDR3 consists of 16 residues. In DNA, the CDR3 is TGTGCCAGCAGTTACTCGAATCCCACCCTAACTTATGGCTACACCTTC. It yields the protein CASSYSNPTLTYGYTF.

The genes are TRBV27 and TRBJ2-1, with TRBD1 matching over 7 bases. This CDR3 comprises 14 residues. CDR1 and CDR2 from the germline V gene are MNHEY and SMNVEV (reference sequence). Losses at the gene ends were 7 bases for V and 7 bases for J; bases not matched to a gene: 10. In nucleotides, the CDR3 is TGTGCCAGCACTGCGACAGGGTGGCAAAATGAGCAGTTCTTC. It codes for CASTATGWQNEQFF.

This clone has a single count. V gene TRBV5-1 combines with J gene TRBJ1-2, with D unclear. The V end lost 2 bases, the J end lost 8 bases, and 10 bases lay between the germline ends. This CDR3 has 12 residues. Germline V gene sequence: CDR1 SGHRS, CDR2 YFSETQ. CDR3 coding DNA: TGCGCCAGCAGCTTAGACAACCTCGGCTACACCTTC. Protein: CASSLDNLGYTF.